This T cell receptor beta chain was profiled in a study of T cells in Graves' hyperthyroidism and ophthalmopathy. The germline V gene has CDR1 MNHEY and CDR2 SMNVEV (reference sequence). The CDR3 is 15 residues long. The ends were cut back, 5 bases at V and 5 bases at J, with 18 bases in the middle. RNA transcripts were the template for amplifying TCR beta CDR3 regions. RT-PCR in the first round (using the HTBI primer set) targeted the TCR CDR3. TCRdb fed the multiplex PCR reads into MiXCR, producing one record per CDR3 protein. The table shows fewer than 650,000 distinct CDR3 sequences, with approximately 15% occurring only once. This clonotype was counted many times. On the basis of clinical symptoms, serum thyroxine and TRAb, thyroid ultrasound and orbital computed tomography, diagnoses were made.

The source of this sequence is a woman in her 30s with Graves' hyperthyroidism that later progressed to Graves' ophthalmopathy. The rearrangement links TRBV27 to TRBJ2-5; D may be TRBD2 (6 bases). Sequencing was carried out using blood. DNA for the CDR3: TGTGCCAGCAGTCACGGGACTTCATCTGGGGAGACCCAGTACTTC. This sequence encodes CASSHGTSSGETQYF.